Below, 20 T cell receptor beta chains from the same sample are listed, as sequenced in a study of blood T cells in healthy people across ages. With a J-beta primer mix and a sample-barcoded 5' primer, a second PCR ran roughly 6 to 12 cycles. TCRdb recomputed calls from the 5' RACE reads with MiXCR, one row per CDR3 protein. This sample has hundreds of thousands of distinct CDR3 sequences; over 25% occur once, and the top ten carry approximately 3.3%. A further study also used this sample, focusing on T cells of mothers and their children.

Material for sequencing was blood. All receptors come from a boy between 2 and 10 years old in good health.

The chain combines TRBV3-1 with TRBJ2-7; D might be TRBD2 (5 bases). The CDR3 contains 15 residues. Per germline, CDR1 LGHDT and CDR2 YNNKEL (reference sequence). V lost 1 base, J lost 2 bases, and 12 bases lay in between. CDR3 DNA sequence: TGTGCCAGCAGCCAAGGGTCGGAGGTCCCCTACGAGCAGTACTTC. Protein sequence: CASSQGSEVPYEQYF.

A few counts support this clonotype. This chain links TRBV29-1 with TRBJ1-2, with 8 bases matching TRBD1. Looked up from germline, CDR1 is SQVTM and CDR2 is ANQGSEA. This CDR3 has 16 residues. J was trimmed by 4 bases and V by 0 bases; bases with no gene match: 10. DNA for the CDR3: TGCAGCGTTGAAGATTTAACCGGGACAGGATTCTATGGCTACACCTTC. Its protein is CSVEDLTGTGFYGYTF.

The gene calls are TRBV3-1 and TRBJ2-3; D not certain. Germline assignment: CDR1 LGHDT and CDR2 YNNKEL (reference sequence). V lost 4 bases and J 3 bases, leaving 17 bases between the germline ends. The CDR3 contains 16 residues. CDR3 bases: TGTGCCAGCAGCCCGCCCCGTGCGTCTTTGACAGATACGCAGTATTTT. It is translated as CASSPPRASLTDTQYF.

This sequence joins TRBV5-1 and TRBJ2-7; 9 nucleotides agree with TRBD1. This CDR3 spans 16 amino acids. V gave up 4 bases and J gave up 6 bases; unmatched junction bases: 14. In germline, CDR1 is SGHRS, CDR2 YFSETQ. The CDR3 bases are TGCGCCAGCAGCCGGCCGTCTGGGACAGGGATACGCGAGCAGTACTTC. Its protein product is CASSRPSGTGIREQYF. Combining the CDR3 with reference TRBV5-1 and TRBJ2-7 gives the whole variable domain KAGVTQTPRYLIKTRGQQVTLSCSPISGHRSVSWYQQTPGQGLQFLFEYFSETQRNKGNFPGRFSGRQFSNSRSEMNVSTLELGDSALYLCASSRPSGTGIREQYFGPGTRLTVT.

The rearrangement links TRBV14 to TRBJ1-2; D not resolved. Germline lookup yields CDR1 SGHDN and CDR2 FVKESK. The ends were cut back, 1 base at V and 7 bases at J, with 13 bases in the middle. There are 14 residues in the CDR3. CDR3 bases: TGTGCCAGCAGCCAAGGGCCAGAGGTTCCTGGCTACACCTTC. Protein sequence: CASSQGPEVPGYTF. Full variable domain (missing parts from reference TRBV14 and TRBJ1-2): EAGVTQFPSHSVIEKGQTVTLRCDPISGHDNLYWYRRVMGKEIKFLLHFVKESKQDESGMPNNRFLAERTGGTYSTLKVQPAELEDSGVYFCASSQGPEVPGYTFGSGTRLTVV.

The gene calls are TRBV7-9 and TRBJ2-5, with TRBD2 matching 12 bases. The trim removed 5 bases at V and 5 bases at J, leaving 6 bases unmatched. The CDR3 extends over 15 amino acids. Germline V CDR1 and CDR2: SEHNR, FQNEAQ (reference sequence). Here the CDR3 reads CASSPTSGGWETQYF. CDR3 in DNA: TGTGCCAGCAGCCCGACTAGCGGGGGATGGGAGACCCAGTACTTC.

The rearrangement joins TRBV24-1 to TRBJ2-5, with D perhaps assigned TRBD1 or TRBD2 (5 bases each). The V end lost 2 bases, the J end lost 4 bases, and 10 bases lay between the germline ends. The CDR3 sequence is 14 residues long. Germline CDR1 is KGHDR and CDR2 is SFDVKD. The CDR3 nucleotides read TGTGCCACCAGTGATTCGGGACGTCCAGAGACCCAGTACTTC. Its translation is CATSDSGRPETQYF.

This clonotype was counted only a few times. Here the CDR3 reads CASSSPPRVRTNQPQHF. CDR3 DNA: TGTGCCAGCAGTTCCCCTCCCCGGGTCCGGACTAATCAGCCCCAGCATTTT. This chain uses TRBV28 with TRBJ1-5; D is undetermined. The CDR3 length is 17 residues. V shed 4 bases and J shed 4 bases, with 20 bases lying between them. Germline V gene sequence: CDR1 MDHEN, CDR2 SYDVKM.

The rearrangement uses TRBV20-1 and TRBJ2-1; 8 positions match TRBD2. Germline V gene data show CDR1 as DFQATT and CDR2 as SNEGSKA (reference sequence). V lost 3 bases and J lost 6; bases outside the gene matches: 10. The CDR3 totals 15 residues. The CDR3 DNA follows: TGCAGTGCTAGCCCCCGGGGGGGGGCCCTCAATGAGCAGTTCTTC. Protein product: CSASPRGGALNEQFF.

The chain uses TRBV28 and TRBJ2-7; 9 bases match TRBD1. This CDR3 has 14 residues. V lost 2 bases, J lost 6 bases, and 5 bases stayed unmatched. From germline, CDR1 is MDHEN and CDR2 SYDVKM. DNA for the CDR3: TGTGCCAGCAGTTTAAACAGGGGGCTGGGCGAGCAGTACTTC. This gives the protein CASSLNRGLGEQYF.

This sequence joins TRBV15 and TRBJ2-5; D gene ambiguous. The germline CDR1 and CDR2 sequences are LNHNV and YYDKDF (reference sequence). The CDR3 sequence is 17 residues long. Trimming shortened V by 0 bases and J by 2 bases, and 16 bases separated the two germline ends. CDR3 nucleotide sequence: TGTGCCACCAGCAGAGATCCCTGGCTAGTCCAACAAGAGACCCAGTACTTC. Protein sequence: CATSRDPWLVQQETQYF. Combining the CDR3 with reference TRBV15 and TRBJ2-5 gives the whole variable domain DAMVIQNPRYQVTQFGKPVTLSCSQTLNHNVMYWYQQKSSQAPKLLFHYYDKDFNNEADTPDNFQSRRPNTSFCFLDIRSPGLGDTAMYLCATSRDPWLVQQETQYFGPGTRLLVL.

About this clonotype: At one end, the junction sequence differs from germline, possibly due to a read error. The chain is built from TRBV6-2 or TRBV6-3 and TRBJ2-2; D gene ambiguous. Germline CDR1 MNHEY, CDR2 SVGEGT. The CDR3 loop spans 11 amino acids. The CDR3: CAGSYVGELFF. In nucleotides, the CDR3 is TGTGCCGGCAGTTACGTCGGGGAGCTGTTTTTT.

This clonotype was recorded a few times. This rearrangement joins TRBV7-2 to TRBJ1-5; D gene unclear. Germline loops: CDR1 SGHTA, CDR2 FQGNSA. The ends were cut back, 6 bases at V and 1 base at J, with 19 bases in the middle. CDR3 size: 17 residues. In DNA form, the CDR3 reads TGTGCCAGCAGTCCCGGTGAGGGTATATCAAGCAATCAGCCCCAGCATTTT. Amino acids: CASSPGEGISSNQPQHF.

The sample holds a few counts of this clonotype. The J gene is TRBJ2-5, the V gene TRBV27; possible D gene TRBD1, 6 bases. Trimming removed 5 bases at V and 1 base at J, with 17 bases between. The CDR3 contains 16 residues. Germline CDR1 reads MNHEY; CDR2 reads SMNVEV (reference sequence). The CDR3 sequence: CASSVNPGQSQETQYF. As DNA, the CDR3 is TGTGCCAGCAGTGTAAATCCGGGACAAAGCCAAGAGACCCAGTACTTC.

A few counts support this clonotype. This rearrangement joins TRBV10-2 to TRBJ2-5; the D gene could be TRBD1 or TRBD2 (6 bases each). The tail of the sequence fits TRBJ2-7 better, so the J call may be wrong. Germline CDR1 WSHSY, CDR2 SAAADI. The length of the CDR3 is 15 residues. The CDR3 sequence is CASSESGGGPYEQYF. For the CDR3, the DNA is TGCGCCAGCAGTGAGTCAGGAGGGGGTCCCTACGAGCAGTACTTC.

The J gene is TRBJ2-5, the V gene TRBV4-1, with 14 bases lining up with TRBD2. This CDR3 is built from 13 residues. The junction had 4 bases not matched to a gene; V was cut back by 3 bases and J by 13 bases. Germline loops: CDR1 MGHRA, CDR2 YSYEKL. The CDR3 DNA reads TGCGCCAGCAGCCAGGGACTAGCGGGAGAGGGGTACTTC. Its translation: CASSQGLAGEGYF.

This clonotype has just a few counts. The V call is TRBV2, the J call TRBJ2-5; a weak D match, TRBD1 (6 bases). The CDR3 consists of 12 residues. Per germline, CDR1 SNHLY and CDR2 FYNNEI. The ends were cut back, 9 bases at V and 2 bases at J, with 10 bases in the middle. CDR3 sequence reads: CASNRAQETQYF. CDR3 nucleotides: TGTGCCAGTAACAGGGCGCAAGAGACCCAGTACTTC.

This clonotype was recorded a few times. V and J are TRBV20-1 and TRBJ1-3; 9 bases fit TRBD1. V was clipped by 6 bases and J by 2 bases; unmatched bases: 14. The CDR3 totals 17 residues. CDR1 DFQATT and CDR2 SNEGSKA come from the germline V gene (reference sequence). The CDR3 is CSAEYLRDRVTGNTIYF. DNA of the CDR3: TGCAGTGCAGAGTACCTCCGGGACAGGGTAACTGGAAACACCATATATTTT.

This clonotype occurred a few times. This chain connects TRBV6-2 or TRBV6-3 to TRBJ2-7; D remains ambiguous. This CDR3 is built from 12 residues. V lost 7 bases and J lost 2, with 9 bases in between. Germline assignment: CDR1 MNHEY and CDR2 SVGEGT. The CDR3 sequence is CASMNGPYEQYF. The CDR3, as DNA: TGTGCCAGCATGAACGGCCCCTACGAGCAGTACTTC.

The chain combines TRBV3-1 with TRBJ2-3; D gene uncertain. V lost 4 bases and J lost 2, with 22 bases in between. The CDR3 length is 18 residues. CDR1 LGHDT and CDR2 YNNKEL come from the germline V gene (reference sequence). The CDR3: CASSPGPFRIRITDTQYF. In DNA form, the CDR3 reads TGTGCCAGCAGCCCCGGACCATTTCGAATCCGTATCACAGATACGCAGTATTTT.